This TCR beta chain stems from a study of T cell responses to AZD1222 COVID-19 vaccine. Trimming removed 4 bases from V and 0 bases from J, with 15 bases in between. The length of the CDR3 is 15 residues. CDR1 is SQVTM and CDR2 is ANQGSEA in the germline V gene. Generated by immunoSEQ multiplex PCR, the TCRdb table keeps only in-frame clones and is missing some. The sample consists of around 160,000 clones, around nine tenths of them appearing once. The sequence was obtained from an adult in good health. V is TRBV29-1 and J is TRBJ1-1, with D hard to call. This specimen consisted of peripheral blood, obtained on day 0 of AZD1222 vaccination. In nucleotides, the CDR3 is TGCAGCGTTGTGTGGGGTCCTTGGCTGAACACTGAAGCTTTCTTT. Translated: CSVVWGPWLNTEAFF. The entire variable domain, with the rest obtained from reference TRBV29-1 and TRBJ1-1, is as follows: SAVISQKPSRDICQRGTSLTIQCQVDSQVTMMFWYRQQPGQSLTLIATANQGSEATYESGFVIDKFPISRPNLTFSTLTVSNMSPEDSSIYLCSVVWGPWLNTEAFFGQGTRLTVV.